The next 15 T cell receptor beta chains were all read from a single sample in a study of blood T cells in healthy people across ages (dated by TCRdb to the mid-2010s). The method behind the library was 5' RACE. TCRdb names Illumina HiSeq 2500 as the instrument used. The second PCR ran for about 7 to 11 cycles and used a J-beta primer mix along with a sample-barcoded 5' primer. TCRdb reworked the public reads: Q25 trimming with fastp, MiXCR clone assembly, productive beta chains retained. All rows with the same CDR3 protein become a single entry with the most common DNA and genes. The sample yields 1.2 million to 1.5 million distinct CDR3 sequences; around 39% were counted once. The ten largest make up 7.9% of the sample. The sample consisted of blood. The receptor source for this set is a woman younger than 35 in good health.

This clonotype was seen repeatedly, ten times or more. One end of the junction is discordant with germline, which a read error may explain. The chain combines TRBV12-3 or TRBV12-4 with TRBJ2-1, with 11 bases identical to TRBD2. This CDR3 comprises 15 residues. The CDR3 here is CASSFSGGAGNEQFF. The CDR3 nucleotides are TGCGCCAGCAGCTTTAGCGGGGGGGCTGGCAATGAGCAGTTCTTC.

This clonotype has more than one count but fewer than ten. The chain links TRBV12-3 or TRBV12-4 to TRBJ2-7; D remains unclear. With 3 bases removed from V and 2 bases from J, the gap between germline ends came to 11 bases. The CDR3 spans 14 residues. The CDR3 DNA sequence: TGTGCCAGCAGTTTTCGTCGCAGAACCTACGAGCAGTACTTC. Its protein is CASSFRRRTYEQYF.

This clonotype came up a few times. The V and J genes are TRBV6-6 and TRBJ1-5; D unresolved. Looked up from germline, CDR1 is MNHNY and CDR2 is SVGAGI (reference sequence). The CDR3 runs 15 residues. Trimming pared 2 bases from V and 0 bases from J, leaving 8 bases between. The CDR3 region is CASSYVRDSNQPQHF. The CDR3 region has the DNA TGTGCCAGCAGTTACGTCAGAGATAGCAATCAGCCCCAGCATTTT.

This clonotype occurred many times. V gene TRBV29-1 combines with J gene TRBJ2-5, with D possibly matching TRBD1 (6 bases). Germline V gene sequence: CDR1 SQVTM, CDR2 ANQGSEA. Between the trimmed V and J ends, which lost 6 bases and 3 bases, there was a span of 11 bases. This CDR3 has 12 residues. The CDR3 bases are TGCAGCGTGGGGGACACCGAAGAGACCCAGTACTTC. Translated: CSVGDTEETQYF. Full variable domain (rest looked up from reference TRBV29-1 and TRBJ2-5): SAVISQKPSRDICQRGTSLTIQCQVDSQVTMMFWYRQQPGQSLTLIATANQGSEATYESGFVIDKFPISRPNLTFSTLTVSNMSPEDSSIYLCSVGDTEETQYFGPGTRLLVL.

The rearrangement uses TRBV27 and TRBJ2-6; D remains ambiguous. Germline assignment: CDR1 MNHEY and CDR2 SMNVEV (reference sequence). Trimming shortened V by 4 bases and J by 1 base, and 14 bases separated the two germline ends. The CDR3 is made up of 17 amino acids. The CDR3: CASSSPPVKSGANVLTF. CDR3 DNA sequence: TGTGCCAGCAGTTCCCCCCCAGTAAAATCTGGGGCCAACGTCCTGACTTTC.

V is TRBV15 and J is TRBJ2-1; D is unresolved. Germline V gives CDR1 LNHNV, CDR2 YYDKDF (reference sequence). The CDR3 totals 15 residues. Trimming removed 1 base from V and 4 bases from J, with 11 bases in between. For the CDR3, the DNA is TGTGCCACCAGCAGAGTAGTTTCAGCTTACAATGAGCAGTTCTTC. Translation gives CATSRVVSAYNEQFF. Full variable domain (rest looked up from reference TRBV15 and TRBJ2-1): DAMVIQNPRYQVTQFGKPVTLSCSQTLNHNVMYWYQQKSSQAPKLLFHYYDKDFNNEADTPDNFQSRRPNTSFCFLDIRSPGLGDTAMYLCATSRVVSAYNEQFFGPGTRLTVL.

The chain employs TRBV4-1 and TRBJ1-1; D might be TRBD1 (5 bases). The CDR3 spans 16 residues. Germline-derived CDR1 and CDR2 are MGHRA and YSYEKL. Deletions cut 0 bases from V and 7 bases from J, with 18 bases between. The CDR3 DNA follows: TGCGCCAGCAGCCAAGATCCCGCAGGGTCGGGGAATGAAGCTTTCTTT. Its protein product is CASSQDPAGSGNEAFF.

The V gene is TRBV11-2, the J gene TRBJ2-5; D is perhaps TRBD1 or TRBD2 (6 bases each). The germline gives CDR1 SGHAT, CDR2 FQNNGV. Between the trimmed V and J ends, which lost 2 bases and 11 bases, there was a span of 21 bases. This CDR3 has 15 residues. Here the CDR3 DNA reads TGTGCCAGCAGCTTATGGGGGGCGGACTACAATGAGCAGTACTTC. Translated, it gives CASSLWGADYNEQYF.

This clonotype was observed a few times. This chain links TRBV10-3 with TRBJ1-6; the D gene is possibly TRBD1 (5 bases). The CDR3 has 15 amino acids. Trimming cost V 0 bases and J 7 bases, with 10 bases left between them. CDR1 ENHRY and CDR2 SYGVKD come from the germline V gene. The DNA of the CDR3 is TGTGCCATCAGTGAGTCGTCCAGGGACAATTCACCCCTCCACTTT. Translating it yields CAISESSRDNSPLHF.

This rearrangement joins TRBV12-3 or TRBV12-4 to TRBJ2-5; a weak D match, TRBD1 (6 bases). There are 14 residues in the CDR3. V shed 6 bases and J shed 11 bases, with 22 bases lying between them. CDR3 DNA sequence: TGTGCCAGCAGACAACAGGGTCGCCGACTTGGGCAGTACTTC. It specifies CASRQQGRRLGQYF.

CDR3 residues: CSARTSHHYSYNEQYF. CDR3 DNA: TGCAGTGCTAGGACTAGCCACCATTATTCCTACAATGAGCAGTACTTC. This sequence joins TRBV20-1 and TRBJ2-7; 7 positions match TRBD2. The CDR3 extends over 16 amino acids. Unmatched junction bases numbered 18, after V lost 3 bases and J lost 7 bases. Germline CDR1 DFQATT, CDR2 SNEGSKA (reference sequence).

As for this clonotype: One end of the junction fails to match germline, which may point to a read error. The chain has TRBV12-3 or TRBV12-4 and TRBJ2-7; 8 nucleotides agree with TRBD2. The length of the CDR3 is 13 residues. CDR3 loop: CASRDGLAYEQNF. The CDR3 coding sequence is TGTGCCAGCAGAGACGGACTAGCCTACGAGCAGAACTTC.

The chain joins TRBV20-1 to TRBJ2-5, with 8 bases aligning to TRBD1. Matching the DNA end better, TRBJ2-7 makes the J call doubtful. Germline CDR1 is DFQATT and CDR2 is SNEGSKA (reference sequence). CDR3 length: 13 residues. The CDR3 DNA reads as TGCAGTGCTAGTTTGGACAGGGAGTCCGAGCAGTACTTC. Protein product: CSASLDRESEQYF.

The rearrangement links TRBV18 to TRBJ2-3; 9 bases match TRBD1. The CDR3 is 14 residues long. The germline CDR1 and CDR2 sequences are KGHSH and LQKENI. The trim removed 2 bases at V and 9 bases at J, leaving 6 bases unmatched. The CDR3 region has the DNA TGTGCCAGCTCACCAGGCGGAGGGACAGGGACGCAGTATTTT. Protein product: CASSPGGGTGTQYF. Complete variable domain (other parts from reference TRBV18 and TRBJ2-3): NAGVMQNPRHLVRRRGQEARLRCSPMKGHSHVYWYRQLPEEGLKFMVYLQKENIIDESGMPKERFSAEFPKEGPSILRIQQVVRGDSAAYFCASSPGGGTGTQYFGPGTRLTVL.

CDR3 DNA: TGTGCCAGTTCAACGGGGGTTTCCTACAATGAGCAGTTCTTC. Protein: CASSTGVSYNEQFF. J is TRBJ2-1 and V is TRBV9; possible D gene TRBD2, 6 bases. V lost 8 bases and J lost 1, with 13 bases in between. The CDR3 is 14 residues long. Germline V gene data show CDR1 as SGDLS and CDR2 as YYNGEE.